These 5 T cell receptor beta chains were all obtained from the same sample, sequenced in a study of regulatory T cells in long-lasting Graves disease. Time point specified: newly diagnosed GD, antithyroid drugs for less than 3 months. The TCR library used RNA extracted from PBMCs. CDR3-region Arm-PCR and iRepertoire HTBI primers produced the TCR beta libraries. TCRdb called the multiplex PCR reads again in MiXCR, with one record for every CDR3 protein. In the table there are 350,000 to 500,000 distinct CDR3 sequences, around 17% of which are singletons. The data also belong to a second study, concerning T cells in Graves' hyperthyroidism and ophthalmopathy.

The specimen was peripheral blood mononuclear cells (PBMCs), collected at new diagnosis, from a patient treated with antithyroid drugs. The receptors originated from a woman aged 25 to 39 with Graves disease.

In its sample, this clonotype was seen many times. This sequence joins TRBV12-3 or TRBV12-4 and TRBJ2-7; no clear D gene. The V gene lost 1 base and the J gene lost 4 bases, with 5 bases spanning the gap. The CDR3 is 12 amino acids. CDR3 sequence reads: CASSLVTYEQYF. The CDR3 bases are TGTGCCAGCAGTTTAGTAACGTACGAGCAGTACTTC.

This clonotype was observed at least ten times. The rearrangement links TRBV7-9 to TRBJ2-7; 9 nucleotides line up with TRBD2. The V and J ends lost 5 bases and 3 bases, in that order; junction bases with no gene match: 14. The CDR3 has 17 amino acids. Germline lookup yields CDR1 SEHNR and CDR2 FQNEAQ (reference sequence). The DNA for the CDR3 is TGTGCCAGCAGCCCGGCCAGCGGGAGGAGAAGAGGCTACGAGCAGTACTTC. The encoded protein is CASSPASGRRRGYEQYF. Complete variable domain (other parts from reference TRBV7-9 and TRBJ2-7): DTGVSQNPRHKITKRGQNVTFRCDPISEHNRLYWYRQTLGQGPEFLTYFQNEAQLEKSRLLSDRFSAERPKGSFSTLEIQRTEQGDSAMYLCASSPASGRRRGYEQYFGPGTRLTVT.

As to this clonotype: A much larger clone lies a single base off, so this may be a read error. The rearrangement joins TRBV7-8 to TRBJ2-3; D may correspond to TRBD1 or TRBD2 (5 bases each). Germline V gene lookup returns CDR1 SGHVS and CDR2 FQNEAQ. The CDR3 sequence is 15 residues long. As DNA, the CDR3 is TGTGCCAGCAGCCCAGCCGGGGCAAGCACAGATACGCTGTATTTT. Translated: CASSPAGASTDTLYF.

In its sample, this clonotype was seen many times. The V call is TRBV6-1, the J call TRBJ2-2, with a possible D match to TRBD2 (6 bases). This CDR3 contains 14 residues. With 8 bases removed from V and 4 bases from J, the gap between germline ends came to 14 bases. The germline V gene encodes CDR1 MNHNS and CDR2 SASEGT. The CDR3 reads CASGGWRGTGELFF. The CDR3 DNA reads TGTGCCAGCGGCGGCTGGAGGGGCACCGGGGAGCTGTTTTTT.

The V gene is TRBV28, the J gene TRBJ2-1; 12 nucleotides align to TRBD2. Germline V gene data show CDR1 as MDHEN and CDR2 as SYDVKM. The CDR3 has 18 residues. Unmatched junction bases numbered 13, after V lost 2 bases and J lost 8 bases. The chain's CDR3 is CASSLRGLAGGPPHEQFF. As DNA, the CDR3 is TGTGCCAGCAGTTTAAGGGGTCTAGCGGGAGGGCCCCCGCATGAGCAGTTCTTC.